The 27 T cell receptor beta chains reported below all come from one sample, sequenced in a study of regulatory T cells in long-lasting Graves disease. The time point was: newly diagnosed GD, antithyroid drugs for less than 3 months. Following extraction of RNA from PBMCs, that RNA was used to make the TCR library. CDR3-region Arm-PCR and iRepertoire HTBI primers produced the TCR beta libraries. TCRdb reprocessed the multiplex PCR reads via MiXCR and lists one record per CDR3 protein. The table includes roughly 440,000 distinct CDR3 sequences, 16% detected once. In addition, the sample was reused for a study of T cells in Graves' hyperthyroidism and ophthalmopathy.

The starting material was peripheral blood mononuclear cells (PBMCs), obtained at new diagnosis, from a patient treated with antithyroid drugs. These receptor sequences come from a woman under 30 with Graves disease.

The rearrangement joins TRBV7-9 to TRBJ1-2; no definite D call. Germline CDR1 SEHNR, CDR2 FQNEAQ (reference sequence). The CDR3 is 15 residues long. V was clipped by 0 bases and J by 3 bases, with 11 bases between them. The CDR3 spells CASSLATPGDYGYTF. Written as DNA, the CDR3 is TGTGCCAGCAGCTTAGCGACTCCTGGGGACTATGGCTACACCTTC.

The table lists this clonotype with many counts. The J gene is TRBJ2-7, the V gene TRBV18; 12 bases fit TRBD2. The CDR3 length is 16 residues. V was pared by 5 bases and J by 3 bases, with 8 bases of the junction left unmatched. Looked up from germline, CDR1 is KGHSH and CDR2 is LQKENI. The CDR3 region is CASSSGTSGQLYEQYF. Here the CDR3 DNA reads TGTGCCAGCTCATCCGGGACTAGCGGGCAACTCTACGAGCAGTACTTC.

The chain is built from TRBV3-1 and TRBJ1-6; 9 bases agree with TRBD1. The length of the CDR3 is 16 residues. Germline CDR1 is LGHDT and CDR2 is YNNKEL (reference sequence). Trimming removed 1 base from V and 10 bases from J; junction bases left unmatched: 8. The CDR3, as DNA: TGTGCCAGCAGCCAAGGACAGGGGGGCCTATGGTCACCCCTCCACTTT. This sequence encodes CASSQGQGGLWSPLHF. The complete variable domain, with remaining parts taken from reference TRBV3-1 and TRBJ1-6, reads DTAVSQTPKYLVTQMGNDKSIKCEQNLGHDTMYWYKQDSKKFLKIMFSYNNKELIINETVPNRFSPKSPDKAHLNLHINSLELGDSAVYFCASSQGQGGLWSPLHFGNGTRLTVT.

Remarks on this clonotype: Just one base apart from a much larger clone, this may be a read error. The V and J genes are TRBV29-1 and TRBJ2-5, with TRBD1 matching 11 bases. Germline V gives CDR1 SQVTM, CDR2 ANQGSEA. The CDR3 extends over 15 amino acids. The CDR3 reads CSVEADRGRQETLYF. The DNA of the CDR3 is TGCAGCGTTGAGGCGGACAGGGGGCGGCAAGAGACCCTGTACTTC.

The table lists this clonotype with a count of one. This may stem from a read error, because a much larger clone lies one nucleotide away. The rearrangement uses TRBV3-1 and TRBJ2-7; D tentatively fits TRBD1 or TRBD2 (7 bases each). Germline CDR1 reads LGHDT; CDR2 reads YNNKEL (reference sequence). The CDR3 has 14 residues. CDR3: CASSQDSVGRGQDF. CDR3 DNA sequence: TGTGCCAGCAGCCAAGATTCGGTGGGGAGGGGGCAGGACTTC.

The genes are TRBV19 and TRBJ1-2; the match to TRBD1 covers 7 bases. Germline V CDR1 and CDR2: LNHDA, SQIVND (reference sequence). The V segment lost 3 bases and the J segment 4 bases; nucleotides outside the gene matches: 8. CDR3 length: 15 residues. The CDR3 region is CASSIPTGLVYGYTF. CDR3 DNA sequence: TGTGCCAGTAGTATCCCGACAGGGCTCGTCTATGGCTACACCTTC.

This clonotype was recorded at least ten times. CDR3: CASSQDGQDNSPLHF. CDR3 DNA: TGTGCCAGCAGCCAAGACGGACAGGATAATTCACCCCTCCACTTT. The chain recombines TRBV4-2 with TRBJ1-6, with 7 bases fitting TRBD1. The J segment lost 5 bases and the V segment lost 0 bases, leaving 1 base of the junction unmatched. The CDR3 runs to 15 residues. Germline assignment: CDR1 LGHNA and CDR2 YNFKEQ.

This clonotype was seen at least ten times. The chain links TRBV6-1 to TRBJ2-7, with TRBD1 identical over 11 bases. CDR3 length equals 14 residues. The junction had 4 bases not matched to a gene; V was cut back by 5 bases and J by 4 bases. Germline CDR1 is MNHNS and CDR2 is SASEGT. Here the CDR3 DNA reads TGTGCCAGCAGTAAGGACAGGGGGCAGTACGAGCAGTACTTC. This encodes CASSKDRGQYEQYF.

Remarks on this clonotype: A much larger clonotype is one base distant, so this may be a read error. The chain combines TRBV2 with TRBJ2-1; D is perhaps TRBD2 (5 bases). The CDR3 extends over 14 amino acids. The germline V and J ends were trimmed by 3 bases and 10 bases, with 16 bases remaining between them. Per the germline V gene, CDR1 is SNHLY and CDR2 is FYNNEI. The CDR3 region has the DNA TGTGCCAGCAGTGATCGGAAGCGGACCTACGAGCAGTTCTTC. Translation gives CASSDRKRTYEQFF.

This clonotype was seen ten or more times. The V gene is TRBV5-1, the J gene TRBJ2-1, with TRBD2 matching over 8 bases. The CDR3 consists of 15 residues. From germline, CDR1 is SGHRS and CDR2 YFSETQ. The V and J ends lost 7 bases and 3 bases, in that order; junction bases with no gene match: 9. DNA of the CDR3: TGCGCCAGCCTGCTGGTCAGCGGGAGCTACAATGAGCAGTTCTTC. Protein sequence: CASLLVSGSYNEQFF.

The chain is built from TRBV7-9 and TRBJ2-3; 10 nucleotides agree with TRBD2. This CDR3 region has 15 residues. Looked up from germline, CDR1 is SEHNR and CDR2 is FQNEAQ (reference sequence). J gave up 6 bases and V 5 bases, and 8 bases lay outside the gene matches. As DNA, the CDR3 is TGTGCCAGCAGCCGAGACCGACTAGCGGGTGATACGCAGTATTTT. Amino acid sequence: CASSRDRLAGDTQYF.

The genes are TRBV9 and TRBJ1-2; D ambiguous. This CDR3 is 14 amino acids long. V shed 1 base and J shed 3 bases, with 10 bases lying between them. Germline CDR1 and CDR2: SGDLS and YYNGEE. The CDR3 nucleotides read TGTGCCAGCAGCGTACCTTCTCAGGACTATGGCTACACCTTC. It codes for CASSVPSQDYGYTF.

This chain joins TRBV7-9 and TRBJ1-2; D might be TRBD1 (6 bases). V lost 3 bases to trimming and J lost 7 bases, with 18 bases between them. This CDR3 spans 15 amino acids. Looked up from germline, CDR1 is SEHNR and CDR2 is FQNEAQ (reference sequence). CDR3 DNA sequence: TGTGCCAGCAGCTTTCTCGGACAGTCGTTCTTTGGCTACACCTTC. Its translation: CASSFLGQSFFGYTF.

With respect to this clonotype: A much more abundant neighbour one base away suggests this may be a read error. The chain has TRBV11-2 and TRBJ2-3, with D unresolved. This CDR3 spans 13 amino acids. Between the trimmed V and J ends, which lost 8 bases and 2 bases, there was a span of 11 bases. Germline values: CDR1 SGHAT, CDR2 FQNNGV. For the CDR3, the DNA is TGTGCCAGCGCCCCAGCAGTCACAGATACGCAGTATTTT. Protein sequence: CASAPAVTDTQYF.

The chain links TRBV6-1 to TRBJ2-7; maybe TRBD1 (6 bases). Germline CDR1 reads MNHNS; CDR2 reads SASEGT. The V and J ends lost 7 bases and 0 bases respectively, with 13 bases between them. The CDR3 has 14 amino acids. DNA of the CDR3: TGTGCCAGCAATAGTGGGACACGCTCCTACGAGCAGTACTTC. Its translation: CASNSGTRSYEQYF.

This clonotype showed up many times. V gene TRBV30 combines with J gene TRBJ1-5; D is ambiguous. V was clipped by 2 bases and J by 7 bases, with 12 bases between them. The germline V gene encodes CDR1 GTSNPN and CDR2 SVGIG (reference sequence). CDR3 length: 13 amino acids. DNA of the CDR3: TGTGCCTGGAGTACGGTTTCTGGCCAGCCCCAGCATTTT. Translating gives CAWSTVSGQPQHF.

This clonotype was observed at least ten times. The chain joins TRBV6-2 or TRBV6-3 to TRBJ2-1; TRBD2 matches 14 bases. The CDR3 runs 15 residues. Trimming cost V 2 bases and J 6 bases; bases outside gene matches: 0. The germline CDR1 and CDR2 sequences are MNHEY and SVGEGT. The CDR3 DNA sequence: TGTGCCAGCAGTTACGGGACTAGCGGGAGCAATGAGCAGTTCTTC. This codes for CASSYGTSGSNEQFF.

This clonotype was seen many times. The rearrangement uses TRBV9 and TRBJ2-1; TRBD2 agrees at 9 bases. CDR3 length: 16 amino acids. CDR1 and CDR2 from the germline V gene are SGDLS and YYNGEE. V dropped 3 bases and J dropped 5; count of bases not matched to a gene: 9. The CDR3 DNA follows: TGTGCCAGCAGCGGCGTAGCGGGAGTGGAGGACAATGAGCAGTTCTTC. This sequence encodes CASSGVAGVEDNEQFF.

As regards this clonotype: A single base separates this from a much larger clone, so it may be a read error. The rearrangement links TRBV11-3 to TRBJ2-5; the D call may be TRBD1 or TRBD2 (5 bases each). Germline V gene data show CDR1 as SGHNT and CDR2 as YENEEA. The CDR3 spans 15 residues. V lost 5 bases and J lost 3, with 16 bases in between. The CDR3 loop is CASSHPGTREETQYF. DNA for the CDR3: TGTGCCAGCAGCCACCCTGGGACCAGGGAAGAGACCCAGTACTTC.

This clonotype was recorded many times. The gene calls are TRBV2 and TRBJ1-4; D might be TRBD1 (5 bases). The CDR3 sequence is 15 residues long. CDR1 and CDR2 (germline): SNHLY, FYNNEI. The V gene lost 1 base and the J gene lost 0 bases, with 6 bases spanning the gap. The CDR3 DNA reads TGTGCCAGCAGTGAAGGAGGGGCAACTAATGAAAAACTGTTTTTT. Its protein is CASSEGGATNEKLFF.

The gene calls are TRBV9 and TRBJ1-4; D not resolved. Germline CDR1 and CDR2: SGDLS and YYNGEE. Trimming took off 0 bases at V and 0 bases at J, with 6 bases between the two ends. The CDR3 runs 15 residues. The CDR3, as DNA: TGTGCCAGCAGCGTAGGCACAGCAACTAATGAAAAACTGTTTTTT. The encoded protein is CASSVGTATNEKLFF.

A few counts support this clonotype. At one of its ends the junction is not consistent with the germline gene, which may arise from a read error. The V call is TRBV28, the J call TRBJ2-2; the D is unclear. Germline V CDR1 and CDR2: MDHEN, SYDVKM. The length of the CDR3 is 14 residues. The CDR3 region is CASSLLRYTEELFF. The CDR3 DNA reads TGTGCCAGCAGTTTATTACGGTACACCGAGGAGCTGTTTTTT. Complete variable domain (other parts from reference TRBV28 and TRBJ2-2): DVKVTQSSRYLVKRTGEKVFLECVQDMDHENMFWYRQDPGLGLRLIYFSYDVKMKEKGDIPEGYSVSREKKERFSLILESASTNQTSMYLCASSLLRYTEELFFGEGSRLTVL.

The V and J genes are TRBV10-3 and TRBJ2-2; D remains ambiguous. Trimming stripped 6 bases from V and 0 bases from J, with 8 bases between. CDR1 is ENHRY, CDR2 SYGVKD, per germline. The CDR3 totals 14 residues. DNA of the CDR3: TGTGCCATCAGGGAATCATCGAACACCGGGGAGCTGTTTTTT. Its translation: CAIRESSNTGELFF.

This clonotype was detected ten times or more. The chain links TRBV20-1 to TRBJ1-2, with D hard to call. Germline CDR1 and CDR2: DFQATT and SNEGSKA (reference sequence). CDR3 length equals 13 residues. V lost 6 bases, J lost 2 bases, and 13 bases lay in between. This chain's CDR3 is CSALLDTNYGYTF. The CDR3 nucleotides read TGCAGTGCCCTACTCGACACAAACTATGGCTACACCTTC.

V gene TRBV13 combines with J gene TRBJ2-7; tentatively, D is TRBD1 (5 bases). CDR1 is PRHDT and CDR2 is FYEKMQ in the germline V gene (reference sequence). CDR3 size: 14 residues. V was trimmed by 3 bases and J by 2 bases, leaving 11 bases between them. CDR3 residues: CASSFSQGTYEQYF. Here the CDR3 DNA reads TGTGCCAGCAGCTTTAGTCAGGGAACCTACGAGCAGTACTTC.

Worth noting for this clonotype: An end of the junction differs from the germline gene, which may be a read error. The gene calls are TRBV3-1 and TRBJ2-7; possible D gene TRBD1, 5 bases. This CDR3 region has 15 residues. Germline V lookup: CDR1 LGHDT, CDR2 YNNKEL (reference sequence). CDR3 protein: CASSPPPQGSYEQCF. The CDR3 DNA follows: TGTGCCAGCTCACCCCCACCCCAGGGATCCTACGAGCAGTGCTTC.

This clonotype was seen many times. The V call is TRBV7-2, the J call TRBJ2-7; D possibly uses TRBD1 or TRBD2 (7 bases each). The CDR3 sequence is 16 residues long. Trimming took off 5 bases at V and 4 bases at J, with 21 bases between the two ends. From germline, CDR1 is SGHTA and CDR2 FQGNSA. CDR3 amino acids: CASSLGGRQGVYEQYF. CDR3 nucleotide sequence: TGTGCCAGCAGCCTGGGGGGGAGACAGGGCGTGTACGAGCAGTACTTC.